In its sample, the clone carrying this T cell receptor beta chain was seen a few times. A read error is possible here, since a much larger clone lies one base away. TCRdb itself ran the 5' RACE reads through MiXCR, one entry per CDR3 protein. The top ten clones hold 7.4% of a sample with tens of thousands of distinct CDR3 sequences, roughly 5% of them seen once. V was clipped by 1 base and J by 5 bases, with 12 bases between them. CDR1 is MDHEN, CDR2 SYDVKM, per germline. The CDR3 loop spans 14 amino acids. This sample stems from a study of neurological immune-mediated disorders. The V gene is TRBV28, the J gene TRBJ2-7; D not certain. The TCR originated in a man aged 18 to 35 with multiple sclerosis. The sequenced material came from PBMCs. The CDR3 region is CASSLSKSQDEQYF. CDR3 nucleotides: TGTGCCAGCAGTTTATCAAAAAGTCAGGACGAGCAGTACTTC. The variable domain in full, with the rest retrieved from reference TRBV28 and TRBJ2-7, is DVKVTQSSRYLVKRTGEKVFLECVQDMDHENMFWYRQDPGLGLRLIYFSYDVKMKEKGDIPEGYSVSREKKERFSLILESASTNQTSMYLCASSLSKSQDEQYFGPGTRLTVT.